The clone carrying this T cell receptor beta chain was recorded at least ten times. Its antigen is still unknown. TCRdb itself ran the reads through MiXCR, one entry per CDR3 protein. The table lists under 300,000 distinct CDR3 sequences, over 9% of them singletons. The CDR3 contains 18 residues. The ends were cut back, 1 base at V and 4 bases at J, with 20 bases in the middle. The V gene's germline CDR1 is LNHDA and CDR2 SQIVND (reference sequence). The record originates from a study of T cell repertoires in cytomegalovirus infection. Study-level information: The public TCR beta signatures pointed to both CMV infection and matching HLA type. General study points: Based on cumulative public TCR beta family frequency, carriers of CMV plus the relevant HLA were identified. Clonotypes of TCR beta that were HLA-C-restricted and CMV-specific dominated the ex vivo response.

V usage is TRBV19 and J usage is TRBJ2-1; D remains ambiguous. The sequence came from a human donor in good health (CMV status not recorded). Some clones in this sample may be carry-over from other donors' samples. The specimen sequenced was PBMCs. CDR3 DNA: TGTGCCAGTAGTATAGCCCCCGGCTTTTCTGTCCGATACAATGAGCAGTTCTTC. Amino acid sequence: CASSIAPGFSVRYNEQFF.